The 18 T cell receptor beta chains below were found in one sample sequenced in a study of CD8 T cells in Susac syndrome. RNA in amounts of about 0.5 to 1 ug was reverse transcribed with random hexamers. TCRdb fed the immunoSEQ multiplex PCR reads into MiXCR, producing one record per CDR3 protein. The table lists tens of thousands of distinct CDR3 sequences, about 96% of them singletons. The sample comprised CD8+ T cells from PBMCs. These receptors all stem from a human donor with Susac syndrome.

This chain uses TRBV4-2 with TRBJ1-4; D remains unclear. CDR3 size: 13 residues. Germline values: CDR1 LGHNA, CDR2 YNFKEQ. With 2 bases removed from V and 8 bases from J, the gap between germline ends came to 9 bases. CDR3 protein: CASSQNFIEKLFF. The CDR3 DNA sequence: TGTGCCAGCAGCCAAAACTTTATCGAAAAACTGTTTTTT.

The CDR3 nucleotides read TGTGCCAGCAGCCATCAGGGTCTCCAAGAGACCCAGTACTTC. It codes for CASSHQGLQETQYF. The V gene is TRBV3-1, the J gene TRBJ2-5, with TRBD1 as a possible D gene (5 bases). The CDR3 extends over 14 amino acids. Germline CDR1 LGHDT, CDR2 YNNKEL (reference sequence). Trimming removed 3 bases at V and 1 base at J, with 9 bases between.

This clonotype appeared a single time. The J gene is TRBJ2-4, the V gene TRBV4-3, with D hard to call. The CDR3 consists of 15 residues. Germline V gene sequence: CDR1 LGHNA, CDR2 YSLEER. V shed 0 bases and J shed 0 bases, with 6 bases lying between them. The CDR3, as DNA: TGCGCCAGCAGCCAAGATAGGGCAGCCAAAAACATTCAGTACTTC. It yields the protein CASSQDRAAKNIQYF.

The chain carries TRBV3-1 and TRBJ2-5, with a possible D match to TRBD1 (5 bases). The CDR3 sequence is 15 residues long. CDR1 and CDR2 from the germline V gene are LGHDT and YNNKEL (reference sequence). Trimming pared 5 bases from V and 1 base from J, leaving 14 bases between. This CDR3 reads CASSKRRTPQETQYF. In DNA form, the CDR3 reads TGTGCCAGCAGCAAACGACGGACACCCCAAGAGACCCAGTACTTC.

This chain uses TRBV20-1 with TRBJ2-3; the D is unclear. Germline-derived CDR1 and CDR2 are DFQATT and SNEGSKA (reference sequence). V was cut by 6 bases and J by 0 bases, with 10 bases left in between. The CDR3 loop spans 13 amino acids. CDR3 bases: TGCAGTGCCCGGGTTCCTAGCACAGATACGCAGTATTTT. As protein: CSARVPSTDTQYF.

This chain uses TRBV28 with TRBJ2-7; 7 nucleotides agree with TRBD1. Germline V lookup: CDR1 MDHEN, CDR2 SYDVKM. The junction had 5 bases not matched to a gene; V was cut back by 5 bases and J by 4 bases. This CDR3 spans 13 amino acids. CDR3 DNA sequence: TGTGCCAGCAGTCCGATACAGGGGTACGAGCAGTACTTC. Translating gives CASSPIQGYEQYF.

V usage is TRBV24-1 and J usage is TRBJ2-3; D is ambiguous. Germline CDR1 and CDR2: KGHDR and SFDVKD. This CDR3 spans 14 amino acids. Trimming took off 9 bases at V and 4 bases at J, with 16 bases between the two ends. The CDR3 spells CATVRTGFPDTQYF. CDR3 in DNA: TGTGCCACCGTACGTACGGGTTTCCCAGATACGCAGTATTTT.

This clonotype was seen only once. The chain couples TRBV20-1 to TRBJ2-5, with D perhaps TRBD1 (6 bases). CDR3 length equals 16 residues. Germline assignment: CDR1 DFQATT and CDR2 SNEGSKA (reference sequence). V lost 4 bases to trimming and J lost 2 bases, with 20 bases between them. The CDR3 region has the DNA TGCAGTGCTAACCGACAGGCCCCGGCGCTACAAGAGACCCAGTACTTC. Amino acid sequence: CSANRQAPALQETQYF.

V usage is TRBV28 and J usage is TRBJ1-2; D is possibly TRBD1 (5 bases). Per the germline V gene, CDR1 is MDHEN and CDR2 is SYDVKM. Trimming pared 2 bases from V and 7 bases from J, leaving 5 bases between. This CDR3 has 11 amino acids. CDR3 in amino acids: CASSLRGGYTF. The CDR3 DNA sequence: TGTGCCAGCAGTTTAAGGGGTGGCTACACCTTC.

The rearrangement joins TRBV7-9 to TRBJ1-1; TRBD1 matches 10 bases. V dropped 5 bases and J dropped 5; count of bases not matched to a gene: 8. The germline gives CDR1 SEHNR, CDR2 FQNEAQ (reference sequence). This CDR3 comprises 15 residues. The CDR3, as DNA: TGTGCCAGCAGCCCAGCCGGGACAGGGGATACTGAAGCTTTCTTT. It yields the protein CASSPAGTGDTEAFF. The whole variable domain, remainder taken from reference TRBV7-9 and TRBJ1-1, is DTGVSQNPRHKITKRGQNVTFRCDPISEHNRLYWYRQTLGQGPEFLTYFQNEAQLEKSRLLSDRFSAERPKGSFSTLEIQRTEQGDSAMYLCASSPAGTGDTEAFFGQGTRLTVV.

This chain connects TRBV7-3 to TRBJ2-6, with D perhaps TRBD2 (7 bases). V was trimmed by 1 base and J by 0 bases, leaving 13 bases between them. The germline V gene has CDR1 SGHTA and CDR2 FQGTGA. The CDR3 contains 18 residues. CDR3 DNA sequence: TGTGCCAGCAGCTTAATGGGGGGGCTCAACTCTGGGGCCAACGTCCTGACTTTC. It codes for CASSLMGGLNSGANVLTF.

This chain uses TRBV30 with TRBJ1-1; D is possibly TRBD1 (6 bases). The V gene's germline CDR1 is GTSNPN and CDR2 SVGIG (reference sequence). The CDR3 spans 11 residues. Trimming took off 5 bases at V and 8 bases at J, with 12 bases between the two ends. Here the CDR3 reads CAWDSQGEAFF. CDR3 nucleotide sequence: TGTGCCTGGGACTCCCAGGGGGAAGCTTTCTTT.

This clonotype was detected once. The chain carries TRBV6-2 or TRBV6-3 and TRBJ1-1; D gene ambiguous. Trimming took off 7 bases at V and 5 bases at J, with 17 bases between the two ends. In germline, CDR1 is MNHEY, CDR2 SVGEGT. CDR3 size: 14 residues. This chain's CDR3 is CASNLAVGRTEAFF. The CDR3 nucleotides read TGTGCCAGCAACCTAGCAGTGGGAAGGACTGAAGCTTTCTTT.

V usage is TRBV20-1 and J usage is TRBJ2-7; 7 bases are a match to TRBD2. Trimming removed 0 bases from V and 3 bases from J; junction bases left unmatched: 8. In germline, CDR1 is DFQATT, CDR2 SNEGSKA (reference sequence). This CDR3 is built from 15 residues. The CDR3 sequence is CSARDISGANYEQYF. In DNA form, the CDR3 reads TGCAGTGCTAGAGATATAAGCGGGGCTAACTACGAGCAGTACTTC.

The genes are TRBV29-1 and TRBJ2-1; 9 nucleotides agree with TRBD2. The CDR3 is 16 residues long. Trimming cost V 3 bases and J 5 bases; bases outside gene matches: 11. Germline lookup yields CDR1 SQVTM and CDR2 ANQGSEA. CDR3 coding DNA: TGCAGCGTTGATTCTACAGCGGGGGGCAAGGACAATGAGCAGTTCTTC. Encoded protein: CSVDSTAGGKDNEQFF.

The chain's CDR3 is CATSRVRGRDTQYF. The CDR3 nucleotides are TGTGCCACCAGCAGAGTCAGGGGGAGGGATACGCAGTATTTT. The chain recombines TRBV15 with TRBJ2-3; TRBD1 is a possible D gene (7 bases). V dropped 1 base and J dropped 6 bases, with 11 bases sitting between them. The CDR3 contains 14 residues. The germline gives CDR1 LNHNV, CDR2 YYDKDF (reference sequence).

The J gene is TRBJ2-1, the V gene TRBV28; 10 nucleotides line up with TRBD1. J was trimmed by 4 bases and V by 8 bases; bases with no gene match: 5. The germline V gene has CDR1 MDHEN and CDR2 SYDVKM. There are 14 residues in the CDR3. The chain's CDR3 is CASHGTGAYNEQFF. CDR3 bases: TGTGCCAGCCACGGGACAGGGGCTTACAATGAGCAGTTCTTC.

The chain carries TRBV6-5 and TRBJ1-3; D is unclear. Trimming left V 7 bases short and J 3 bases short, with 7 bases between. Germline loops: CDR1 MNHEY, CDR2 SVGAGI. This CDR3 contains 12 residues. CDR3 nucleotides: TGTGCCAGCACCGGGAGTGGAAACACCATATATTTT. Translated: CASTGSGNTIYF.